The 26 T cell receptor beta chains below come from one sample, sequenced in a study of memory CD4+ T cells and cytomegalovirus serostatus. The sort gate was single viable CD3+CD4+CD8-CD45RO+ cells for memory CD4+ T cells. TCRdb's table, derived via immunoSEQ multiplex PCR, lists solely in-frame clones and lacks some. The data hold about 56,000 clones, with over 65% observed a single time. The sample consisted of memory CD4+ T cells from blood. Every receptor here comes from an adult in good health and CMV-seropositive.

This rearrangement joins TRBV25-1 to TRBJ1-2; D unclear. This CDR3 spans 13 amino acids. Trimming removed 2 bases at V and 0 bases at J, with 4 bases between. Germline values: CDR1 MGHDK, CDR2 SYGVNS. CDR3 nucleotides: TGTGCCAGCAGTGAAGGGGCTAACTATGGCTACACCTTC. Protein sequence: CASSEGANYGYTF.

The chain combines TRBV4-1 with TRBJ2-3; TRBD2 aligns across 11 bases. V gave up 1 base and J gave up 2 bases; unmatched junction bases: 8. The CDR3 has 18 amino acids. Germline assignment: CDR1 MGHRA and CDR2 YSYEKL. CDR3 protein: CASSQGPRLAGYTDTQYF. The CDR3 region has the DNA TGCGCCAGCAGCCAAGGACCCAGACTAGCGGGGTACACAGATACGCAGTATTTT.

J is TRBJ1-1 and V is TRBV4-3, with TRBD1 matching 7 bases. V dropped 7 bases and J dropped 0; count of bases not matched to a gene: 8. CDR3 length: 15 amino acids. Germline loops: CDR1 LGHNA, CDR2 YSLEER. CDR3 region: CASNPTGNMNTEAFF. The CDR3 nucleotides are TGCGCCAGCAACCCGACAGGGAACATGAACACTGAAGCTTTCTTT.

This chain uses TRBV7-2 with TRBJ2-7; TRBD2 matches 9 bases. J gave up 4 bases and V 5 bases, and 6 bases lay outside the gene matches. The CDR3 extends over 14 amino acids. Germline assignment: CDR1 SGHTA and CDR2 FQGNSA. The DNA of the CDR3 is TGTGCCAGCAGCGCCGGGACTAGCAGGTACGAGCAGTACTTC. Its protein is CASSAGTSRYEQYF.

The rearrangement links TRBV5-5 to TRBJ2-6; D call uncertain. V gave up 0 bases and J gave up 0 bases, with 13 bases separating them. The CDR3 loop spans 18 amino acids. Germline V gene lookup returns CDR1 SGHKS and CDR2 YYEKEE (reference sequence). CDR3 protein: CASSLVDVLFSGANVLTF. In nucleotides, the CDR3 is TGTGCCAGCAGCTTGGTTGACGTTCTTTTCTCTGGGGCCAACGTCCTGACTTTC.

The J gene is TRBJ2-5, the V gene TRBV11-3, with TRBD1 as a possible D gene (6 bases). Germline CDR1 SGHNT, CDR2 YENEEA. The CDR3 runs to 16 residues. The V end was cut by 5 bases, the J end by 4 bases, with 20 bases between. The CDR3 loop reads CASSEGVVRGRETQYF. The CDR3 nucleotides are TGTGCCAGCAGCGAGGGGGTCGTGAGGGGTAGAGAGACCCAGTACTTC.

The chain uses TRBV6-5 and TRBJ2-1, with TRBD1 as a possible D gene (7 bases). The germline CDR1 and CDR2 sequences are MNHEY and SVGAGI. The CDR3 length is 15 residues. V lost 0 bases to trimming and J lost 8 bases, with 14 bases between them. The CDR3 region is CASSYSGGGAYEQFF. In nucleotides, the CDR3 is TGTGCCAGCAGTTACTCCGGAGGGGGCGCGTATGAGCAGTTCTTC.

This chain joins TRBV11-2 and TRBJ2-3, with TRBD2 identical over 12 bases. The CDR3 extends over 17 amino acids. V was pared by 5 bases and J by 3 bases, with 9 bases of the junction left unmatched. Germline-derived CDR1 and CDR2 are SGHAT and FQNNGV. CDR3: CASSLAGGPSGTDTQYF. CDR3 nucleotide sequence: TGTGCCAGCAGCCTAGCGGGAGGGCCCTCCGGGACAGATACGCAGTATTTT.

V gene TRBV23-1 combines with J gene TRBJ2-1, with D possibly being TRBD1 or TRBD2 (5 bases each). TRBV23-1 has ORF status, its function being uncertain. The CDR3 runs 16 residues. The V and J ends lost 1 base and 5 bases respectively, with 15 bases between them. The CDR3 region has the DNA TGCGCCAGCAGTCAATTGTACGGGGCTCGGGACAATGAGCAGTTCTTC. Translating gives CASSQLYGARDNEQFF.

The gene calls are TRBV19 and TRBJ1-1; D might be TRBD1 (5 bases). The germline V gene encodes CDR1 LNHDA and CDR2 SQIVND (reference sequence). This CDR3 region has 15 residues. The V end lost 6 bases, the J end lost 6 bases, and 20 bases lay between the germline ends. The CDR3 here is CASRYSGASLSEAFF. CDR3 DNA sequence: TGTGCCAGTAGATATTCCGGGGCCAGTTTATCTGAAGCTTTCTTT.

V is TRBV11-3 and J is TRBJ2-7; either TRBD1 or TRBD2 may fit D (5 bases each). V dropped 0 bases and J dropped 3 bases, with 12 bases sitting between them. The CDR3 runs to 15 residues. Per the germline V gene, CDR1 is SGHNT and CDR2 is YENEEA. Here the CDR3 reads CASSLDRDGYYEQYV. In nucleotides, the CDR3 is TGTGCCAGCAGCTTAGATAGGGACGGGTACTACGAGCAGTACGTC.

The rearrangement links TRBV10-3 to TRBJ1-1, with 11 positions matching TRBD1. With V trimmed by 2 bases and J by 6 bases, 5 bases remained unmatched. Germline CDR1 reads ENHRY; CDR2 reads SYGVKD. The CDR3 covers 15 residues. In DNA, the CDR3 is TGTGCCATCAGTGAGCGGGACAGGGGGAATGCTGAAGCTTTCTTT. It yields the protein CAISERDRGNAEAFF.

The rearrangement joins TRBV19 to TRBJ1-5; unclear D gene. Between the trimmed V and J ends, which lost 3 bases and 0 bases, there was a span of 6 bases. Per the germline V gene, CDR1 is LNHDA and CDR2 is SQIVND (reference sequence). The CDR3 covers 14 residues. The CDR3 is CASSILVSNQPQHF. In DNA, the CDR3 is TGTGCCAGTAGTATTTTGGTTAGCAATCAGCCCCAGCATTTT.

The J gene is TRBJ2-1, the V gene TRBV15; D not resolved. The germline V gene has CDR1 LNHNV and CDR2 YYDKDF (reference sequence). The CDR3 is 12 amino acids. V lost 0 bases to trimming and J lost 9 bases, with 6 bases between them. CDR3 residues: CATSRDWIEQFF. The CDR3 nucleotides read TGTGCCACCAGCAGAGATTGGATTGAGCAGTTCTTC.

This chain links TRBV15 with TRBJ2-2; tentatively, D is TRBD1 or TRBD2 (5 bases each). The germline V gene encodes CDR1 LNHNV and CDR2 YYDKDF (reference sequence). The CDR3 runs to 13 residues. V lost 8 bases, J lost 7 bases, and 14 bases lay in between. This chain's CDR3 is CATRDGYFGELFF. DNA for the CDR3: TGTGCCACCCGGGACGGTTACTTCGGGGAGCTGTTTTTT. Together with reference TRBV15 and TRBJ2-2, the CDR3 gives the full variable domain: DAMVIQNPRYQVTQFGKPVTLSCSQTLNHNVMYWYQQKSSQAPKLLFHYYDKDFNNEADTPDNFQSRRPNTSFCFLDIRSPGLGDTAMYLCATRDGYFGELFFGEGSRLTVL.

The chain uses TRBV1 and TRBJ2-7; the table's TRBD2 call for D was not verified on the DNA. TRBV1 is a known pseudogene. CDR3 size: 16 residues. The CDR3 DNA reads TGCACCAGCAGCCAAGACCCTCCCTGCGGGGCCTACGAGCAGTACTTC. Translating it yields CTSSQDPPCGAYEQYF.

The chain recombines TRBV5-5 with TRBJ2-7; TRBD1 matches at 8 bases. V shed 1 base and J 2 bases; nucleotides not matched to a gene: 2. The CDR3 covers 14 residues. The V gene's germline CDR1 is SGHKS and CDR2 YYEKEE (reference sequence). CDR3 coding DNA: TGTGCCAGCAGCTTGCTACAGGGGGCCTACGAGCAGTACTTC. It specifies CASSLLQGAYEQYF.

The chain has TRBV18 and TRBJ2-7; D might be TRBD2 (6 bases). CDR1 and CDR2 (germline): KGHSH, LQKENI. There are 14 residues in the CDR3. Trimming stripped 2 bases from V and 3 bases from J, with 11 bases between. The CDR3 sequence: CASSPTTGVYEQYV. CDR3 DNA: TGTGCCAGCTCACCAACTACGGGGGTCTACGAGCAGTACGTC.

This clone turned up a few times. The V and J genes are TRBV7-2 and TRBJ2-6; D assignment may be TRBD1 or TRBD2 (5 bases each). This CDR3 region has 15 residues. The germline V and J ends were trimmed by 5 bases and 0 bases, with 8 bases remaining between them. Germline V CDR1 and CDR2: SGHTA, FQGNSA. The CDR3 protein is CASSNGGSGANVLTF. For the CDR3, the DNA is TGTGCCAGCAGCAATGGGGGCTCTGGGGCCAACGTCCTGACTTTC.

The chain couples TRBV30 to TRBJ1-6; maybe TRBD1 (5 bases). This CDR3 is built from 12 residues. With 7 bases removed from V and 3 bases from J, the gap between germline ends came to 7 bases. Germline CDR1 and CDR2: GTSNPN and SVGIG (reference sequence). As DNA, the CDR3 is TGTGCCTCCGACAGCTATAATTCACCCCTCCACTTT. Amino acids: CASDSYNSPLHF.

The chain carries TRBV9 and TRBJ1-3; D unresolved. V was shortened by 2 bases and J by 0 bases, with 12 bases between the two germline ends. Germline CDR1 SGDLS, CDR2 YYNGEE. The CDR3 consists of 16 residues. Here the CDR3 DNA reads TGTGCCAGCAGCGTGGGCGGGCGCTACTCTGGAAACACCATATATTTT. Its translation: CASSVGGRYSGNTIYF.

The chain combines TRBV11-1 with TRBJ1-5; 9 bases align to TRBD1. With V trimmed by 4 bases and J by 6 bases, 1 base remained unmatched. Germline assignment: CDR1 SGHAT and CDR2 FQDESV (reference sequence). The CDR3 contains 13 residues. CDR3 residues: CASSSDRGQPQHF. CDR3 DNA: TGTGCCAGCAGCTCGGACAGGGGTCAGCCCCAGCATTTT. Complete variable domain (other parts from reference TRBV11-1 and TRBJ1-5): EAEVAQSPRYKITEKSQAVAFWCDPISGHATLYWYRQILGQGPELLVQFQDESVVDDSQLPKDRFSAERLKGVDSTLKIQPAELGDSAMYLCASSSDRGQPQHFGDGTRLSIL.

This clone was recorded once. The rearrangement uses TRBV7-3 and TRBJ2-1; no definite D call. Trimming shortened V by 1 base and J by 5 bases, and 6 bases separated the two germline ends. Germline V CDR1 and CDR2: SGHTA, FQGTGA. CDR3 length equals 13 residues. As DNA, the CDR3 is TGTGCCAGCAGCTTAAATGGGGACAATGAGCAGTTCTTC. Its protein is CASSLNGDNEQFF.

V gene TRBV29-1 combines with J gene TRBJ2-5; D is undetermined. The germline CDR1 and CDR2 sequences are SQVTM and ANQGSEA. The CDR3 covers 13 residues. With 4 bases removed from V and 7 bases from J, the gap between germline ends came to 16 bases. The CDR3 DNA is TGCAGCGTTGCCTGGCAGGATGGTGGGACCCAGTACTTC. This sequence encodes CSVAWQDGGTQYF.

V is TRBV7-9 and J is TRBJ2-5, with TRBD1 identical over 8 bases. The V segment lost 5 bases and the J segment 4 bases; nucleotides outside the gene matches: 9. This CDR3 has 15 amino acids. Looked up from germline, CDR1 is SEHNR and CDR2 is FQNEAQ (reference sequence). This CDR3 reads CASSPGAGGLETQYF. CDR3 in DNA: TGTGCCAGCAGCCCAGGGGCAGGGGGCCTAGAGACCCAGTACTTC. The full variable domain, rest sourced from reference TRBV7-9 and TRBJ2-5, is DTGVSQNPRHKITKRGQNVTFRCDPISEHNRLYWYRQTLGQGPEFLTYFQNEAQLEKSRLLSDRFSAERPKGSFSTLEIQRTEQGDSAMYLCASSPGAGGLETQYFGPGTRLLVL.

The chain carries TRBV6-1 and TRBJ2-7; the match to TRBD1 covers 7 bases. This CDR3 is built from 14 residues. V lost 1 base and J lost 4; bases outside the gene matches: 4. Germline V CDR1 and CDR2: MNHNS, SASEGT. CDR3 region: CASSEGGTAYEQYV. The CDR3 DNA is TGTGCCAGCAGTGAAGGGGGGACAGCTTACGAGCAGTACGTC.